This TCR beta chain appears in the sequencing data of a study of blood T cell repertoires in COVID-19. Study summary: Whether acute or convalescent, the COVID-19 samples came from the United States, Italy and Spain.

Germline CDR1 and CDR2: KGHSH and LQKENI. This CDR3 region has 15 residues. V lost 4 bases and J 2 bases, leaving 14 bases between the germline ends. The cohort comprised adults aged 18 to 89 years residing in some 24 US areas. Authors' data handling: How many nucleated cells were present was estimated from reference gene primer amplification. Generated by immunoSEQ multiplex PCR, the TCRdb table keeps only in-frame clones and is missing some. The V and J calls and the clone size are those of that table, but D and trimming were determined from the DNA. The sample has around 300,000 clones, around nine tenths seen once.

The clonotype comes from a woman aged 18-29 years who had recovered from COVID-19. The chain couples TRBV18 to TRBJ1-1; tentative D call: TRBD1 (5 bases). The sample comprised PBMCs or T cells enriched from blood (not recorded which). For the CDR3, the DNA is TGTGCCAGCTCACTGGGGCTAAAAGCCAACACTGAAGCTTTCTTT. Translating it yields CASSLGLKANTEAFF. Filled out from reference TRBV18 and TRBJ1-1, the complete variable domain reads NAGVMQNPRHLVRRRGQEARLRCSPMKGHSHVYWYRQLPEEGLKFMVYLQKENIIDESGMPKERFSAEFPKEGPSILRIQQVVRGDSAAYFCASSLGLKANTEAFFGQGTRLTVV.